The clone carrying this TCR beta chain came up a few times. Antigen specificity is unknown. Since all of the isolated RNA was reverse transcribed, expressed TCRB transcripts were what got sequenced. Profiled with immunoSEQ multiplex PCR; TCRdb holds only in-frame clones, not every one. Of under 450,000 clones in the sample, approximately 15% were seen once. This sample is drawn from a study of beta chain features in type 1 diabetes. Study summary: Examination spanned roughly 110 million sorted cells from all samples.

Findings of the study overall: Patients with type 1 diabetes showed fewer VDJ junction insertions and more deletions.

What was sequenced was naive CD4+ T cells from blood. This receptor was identified in a young woman in good health.

CDR3 bases: TGCAGCGTCCGAACTTGGGACAGGGGCGGCGAGCAGTACTTC. Translated, it gives CSVRTWDRGGEQYF. The V and J genes are TRBV29-1 and TRBJ2-7, with 10 bases fitting TRBD1. The CDR3 is 14 amino acids. V was clipped by 6 bases and J by 6 bases; unmatched bases: 11. CDR1 and CDR2 (germline): SQVTM, ANQGSEA.